The 18 T cell receptor beta chains below were found in one sample sequenced in a study of blood T cells in healthy people across ages. For the second PCR, which ran for about 6 to 11 cycles, a sample-barcoded 5' primer and a J-beta primer mix were used. TCRdb reprocessed the 5' RACE reads via MiXCR and lists one record per CDR3 protein. Of approximately 600,000 distinct CDR3 sequences listed, 58% are singletons. Sequencing used blood. Source of these receptors: a man aged 60-69 years in good health.

This chain uses TRBV29-1 with TRBJ2-5, with a tentative D call TRBD1 (5 bases). There are 15 residues in the CDR3. Trimming pared 4 bases from V and 5 bases from J, leaving 20 bases between. The V gene's germline CDR1 is SQVTM and CDR2 ANQGSEA. The CDR3 DNA is TGCAGCGTTGTCCCCGGGCAGGGCACTTTGGAGACCCAGTACTTC. Protein: CSVVPGQGTLETQYF.

V usage is TRBV20-1 and J usage is TRBJ2-5, with 8 bases lining up with TRBD2. The CDR3 sequence is 14 residues long. With 4 bases clipped from V and 4 bases from J, the junction kept 8 bases outside the gene matches. Germline lookup yields CDR1 DFQATT and CDR2 SNEGSKA (reference sequence). The CDR3 region has the DNA TGCAGTGCTAAGGGTAGCGGGGCGCGAGAGACCCAGTACTTC. Translated: CSAKGSGARETQYF.

This clonotype has a handful of counts. This chain joins TRBV25-1 and TRBJ1-2; a possible D gene is TRBD1 (5 bases). V was clipped by 4 bases and J by 6 bases, with 12 bases between them. Germline V gene data show CDR1 as MGHDK and CDR2 as SYGVNS. The CDR3 loop spans 13 amino acids. The CDR3 reads CASSVGVWNGYTF. CDR3 DNA sequence: TGTGCCAGCAGTGTAGGGGTTTGGAATGGCTACACCTTC.

This clonotype showed up many times. The J gene is TRBJ2-7, the V gene TRBV3-1; perhaps TRBD1 as D (5 bases). V lost 4 bases, J lost 0 bases, and 10 bases lay in between. Germline lookup yields CDR1 LGHDT and CDR2 YNNKEL (reference sequence). The CDR3 loop spans 14 amino acids. The CDR3 DNA reads TGTGCCAGCAGCCGACAGCAGCACTCCTACGAGCAGTACTTC. As protein: CASSRQQHSYEQYF.

The genes are TRBV9 and TRBJ2-1; maybe TRBD1 (5 bases). This CDR3 comprises 14 residues. Germline CDR1 is SGDLS and CDR2 is YYNGEE. Trimming shortened V by 0 bases and J by 7 bases, and 11 bases separated the two germline ends. The CDR3, as DNA: TGTGCCAGCAGCGTAGGGGGCCTGGGAAATGAGCAGTTCTTC. Translation: CASSVGGLGNEQFF.

About this clonotype: This may arise from a read error, as a much more abundant clone is one base away. The chain joins TRBV29-1 to TRBJ2-5, with 7 bases identical to TRBD2. The CDR3 loop spans 13 amino acids. The ends lost 5 bases at V and 5 bases at J; junction bases unmatched: 8. CDR1 and CDR2 from the germline V gene are SQVTM and ANQGSEA. The CDR3 DNA reads TGCAGCGTTCTCTGGACTAGTCGGGAGACCCAGTACTTC. Translating it yields CSVLWTSRETQYF.

This clonotype was seen just once. The chain couples TRBV7-2 to TRBJ2-7; 9 bases match TRBD2. The DNA end lines up better with TRBJ2-5; the J call may be wrong. The length of the CDR3 is 16 residues. The germline CDR1 and CDR2 sequences are SGHTA and FQGNSA. As DNA, the CDR3 is TGTGCCAGCACCAACAGAGGCGGGGGGGCCGTAAAGACCCAGTACTTC. Protein product: CASTNRGGGAVKTQYF.

This clonotype has a single count. The V call is TRBV4-1, the J call TRBJ2-1; D is possibly TRBD1 or TRBD2 (5 bases each). The better agreement between TRBJ2-7 and the DNA end casts doubt on the J call. CDR1 and CDR2 from the germline V gene are MGHRA and YSYEKL. This CDR3 contains 16 residues. The CDR3 spells CASSQDRGRAYNEQYF. CDR3 DNA: TGCGCCAGCAGCCAAGATCGGGGCAGGGCCTACAATGAGCAGTACTTC.

The chain combines TRBV5-1 with TRBJ2-3; TRBD2 might be the D (6 bases). V was shortened by 0 bases and J by 0 bases, with 11 bases between the two germline ends. From germline, CDR1 is SGHRS and CDR2 YFSETQ. The CDR3 is made up of 16 amino acids. In nucleotides, the CDR3 is TGCGCCAGCAGCTTGGCCAACGCGGGGAGCACAGATACGCAGTATTTT. The encoded protein is CASSLANAGSTDTQYF.

On this clonotype: Its ends do not fully match the called genes, so a read error is possible. The chain is built from TRBV15 and TRBJ2-1, with 13 bases that match TRBD2. This CDR3 region has 17 residues. Germline V CDR1 and CDR2: LNHNV, YYDKDF (reference sequence). The CDR3 region has the DNA TGTGCCACCAGCAGAGCGGGGACTAGCGGGGCCTACAACGAGCAGTTCTTC. Protein product: CATSRAGTSGAYNEQFF.

The chain is built from TRBV29-1 and TRBJ2-5; D is unclear. The germline CDR1 and CDR2 sequences are SQVTM and ANQGSEA. The CDR3 runs to 14 residues. V was trimmed by 0 bases and J by 5 bases, leaving 13 bases between them. CDR3: CSVEDLQVSETQYF. CDR3 nucleotide sequence: TGCAGCGTTGAAGATCTTCAGGTCTCGGAGACCCAGTACTTC.

In its sample, this clonotype was seen a few times. V gene TRBV7-6 combines with J gene TRBJ2-1; D call uncertain. V was shortened by 1 base and J by 10 bases, with 11 bases between the two germline ends. CDR1 and CDR2 from the germline V gene are SGHVS and FNYEAQ. The CDR3 has 13 amino acids. The CDR3 bases are TGTGCCAGCAGCTTAGGAGCCACCCAGGAGCAGTTCTTC. Translating gives CASSLGATQEQFF.

This sequence joins TRBV5-1 and TRBJ2-1, with 9 bases lining up with TRBD1. The junction had 16 bases not matched to a gene; V was cut back by 5 bases and J by 7 bases. Germline V gives CDR1 SGHRS, CDR2 YFSETQ. The CDR3 contains 17 residues. The CDR3 here is CASRFGTGNSRRNEQFF. The CDR3 DNA reads TGCGCCAGCAGATTCGGGACAGGGAACTCCCGGCGGAATGAGCAGTTCTTC.

The V and J genes are TRBV6-1 and TRBJ2-7, with D perhaps TRBD1 or TRBD2 (5 bases each). V lost 1 base and J 5 bases, leaving 15 bases between the germline ends. In germline, CDR1 is MNHNS, CDR2 SASEGT. CDR3 length: 15 residues. CDR3 amino acids: CASSEGGTVSHEQYF. The CDR3 region has the DNA TGTGCCAGCAGTGAAGGGGGGACGGTCTCTCACGAGCAGTACTTC.

The chain links TRBV5-1 to TRBJ1-5; 8 bases match TRBD1. The germline gives CDR1 SGHRS, CDR2 YFSETQ. V lost 0 bases, J lost 5 bases, and 4 bases stayed unmatched. The CDR3 totals 15 residues. The CDR3 protein is CASSLGGQDYQPQHF. Written as DNA, the CDR3 is TGCGCCAGCAGCTTGGGGGGACAGGACTATCAGCCCCAGCATTTT.

This clonotype was seen more than once but under ten times. The chain recombines TRBV9 with TRBJ2-3; D remains ambiguous. The CDR3 has 14 amino acids. Deletions cut 1 base from V and 5 bases from J, with 11 bases between. Germline lookup yields CDR1 SGDLS and CDR2 YYNGEE. This CDR3 reads CASSVPPPGDTQYF. The DNA for the CDR3 is TGTGCCAGCAGCGTACCTCCGCCCGGAGATACGCAGTATTTT.

This clonotype occurred once. The genes are TRBV6-5 and TRBJ2-1; a possible D gene is TRBD2 (6 bases). V lost 5 bases and J 8 bases, leaving 13 bases between the germline ends. CDR3 size: 13 residues. Germline CDR1 reads MNHEY; CDR2 reads SVGAGI. CDR3 protein: CASSRRTNDEQFF. The CDR3 coding sequence is TGTGCCAGCAGTCGCCGGACTAATGATGAGCAGTTCTTC.

V usage is TRBV13 and J usage is TRBJ2-4; D may be TRBD1 (6 bases). Germline V gene data show CDR1 as PRHDT and CDR2 as FYEKMQ (reference sequence). Between the trimmed V and J ends, which lost 3 bases and 4 bases, there was a span of 7 bases. This CDR3 has 13 amino acids. The CDR3 here is CASSFGQKNIQYF. CDR3 nucleotides: TGTGCCAGCAGCTTCGGACAGAAAAACATTCAGTACTTC. The variable domain in full, completed from reference TRBV13 and TRBJ2-4, reads AAGVIQSPRHLIKEKRETATLKCYPIPRHDTVYWYQQGPGQDPQFLISFYEKMQSDKGSIPDRFSAQQFSDYHSELNMSSLELGDSALYFCASSFGQKNIQYFGAGTRLSVL.